The 5 T cell receptor beta chains in this list originate from one sample, sequenced in a study of monozygotic twins with inflammatory bowel disease. TCRdb derives one entry per CDR3 protein from the 5' RACE reads, leaving out DNA. Seen in this sample are about 350,000 distinct CDR3 sequences; the ten most common clones hold 2% to 2.5%. The source material was blood. The receptors here all came from a human donor with ulcerative colitis or Crohn's disease, or a healthy co-twin of an affected twin (not recorded which).

The J gene is TRBJ1-1, the V gene TRBV29-1; TCRdb gives TRBD1 as the D gene, but with no DNA this cannot be confirmed. CDR1 is SQVTM, CDR2 ANQGSEA, per germline. The CDR3 covers 15 residues. The CDR3: CSVEAEQGALAEAFF. The full variable domain, with the rest looked up from reference TRBV29-1 and TRBJ1-1, is SAVISQKPSRDICQRGTSLTIQCQVDSQVTMMFWYRQQPGQSLTLIATANQGSEATYESGFVIDKFPISRPNLTFSTLTVSNMSPEDSSIYLCSVEAEQGALAEAFFGQGTRLTVV.

The chain employs TRBV24-1 and TRBJ2-1; TCRdb's D call, TRBD1, is unchecked because there is no DNA. The CDR3 consists of 16 residues. Germline CDR1 and CDR2: KGHDR and SFDVKD. CDR3 amino acids: CATSFSPGQGDNEQFF.

The chain combines TRBV4-1 with TRBJ2-4; TCRdb outputs TRBD2, but without DNA this stays unchecked. Germline V gene lookup returns CDR1 MGHRA and CDR2 YSYEKL. The CDR3 has 14 amino acids. CDR3 amino acids: CASSQGEGLNIQYF.

The chain is built from TRBV18 and TRBJ1-2. CDR3 length: 13 residues. The V gene's germline CDR1 is KGHSH and CDR2 LQKENI. The CDR3 loop is CASSPEGASGYTF.

The chain has TRBV19 and TRBJ2-1; with no DNA, the TCRdb D assignment of TRBD1 cannot be verified. The CDR3 has 15 residues. The germline V gene has CDR1 LNHDA and CDR2 SQIVND (reference sequence). CDR3 residues: CASSHYRDRGHEQFF.